Listed below are T cell receptor beta chains from one sample, sequenced in a study of T-cell memory formation after mild COVID-19. TCRdb re-called the 5' RACE reads with MiXCR, one entry per CDR3 protein. The repertoire consists of 300,000 to 400,000 distinct CDR3 sequences, with roughly 13% occurring once and the leading ten covering about a fifth. Source material: PBMCs or a T cell subset sorted from them (not recorded which). These receptor sequences come from a young man who had mild COVID-19 (a few samples of this study predate the infection). Cell type and time point are not known. Each CDR3 is given with its conserved first and last residue. Fields, in order: V gene, CDR3 protein.

>TRBV12-3/TRBV12-4
CASSSPDSPGGETQYF
>TRBV12-3/TRBV12-4
CASSYNRGSEAFF
>TRBV15
CATSRDLGFEQYF
>TRBV27
CASSLQGITEAFF
>TRBV7-2
CASSQGPLNTEAFF
>TRBV2
CASSEALGRPNTEAFF
>TRBV6-5
CASSRPDSNYGYTF
>TRBV9
CASHSGNTIYF
>TRBV6-5
CASSRLQGFEAFF
>TRBV7-2
CASSIDGQLVSGANVLTF
>TRBV3-1
CASSGFRGGGLETQYF
>TRBV9
CASRRDRDTDTQYF
>TRBV19
CASSIARQTGYTF
>TRBV5-1
CASSLDHRDMNTEAFF
>TRBV15
CATSRPTPGLASPSYEQYF
>TRBV7-2
CASSLTGGELDTQYF
>TRBV12-5
CASGQSDRDHEQYF
>TRBV20-1
CSVSGNYEQYF
>TRBV30
CAWRSTGVASYEQYF
>TRBV6-4
CASSDTSGGADTQYF
>TRBV5-1
CASAARTGELFF
>TRBV12-3/TRBV12-4
CASSRRGGLETQYF
>TRBV15
CATSGLGQIPGELFF